Here is one T cell receptor (beta chain) with its context. What it binds is unknown. TCRdb keeps only in-frame clones here, not all; method: immunoSEQ multiplex PCR. The sample carries approximately 11,000 clones, approximately 75% recorded once. CD4+ T cells specific for antigen were expanded with viral peptide pools by the ViraFEST assay before sequencing. At the end of around 11 days of culture, CD4+ T cells were isolated. Either the BNT162b2 or mRNA-1273 vaccine was given to participants in two doses. Cultures got half-medium changes with IL-2 on days 3 and 7. This sample is drawn from a study of vaccination effects on CD4 cells after COVID-19. Study conclusions and caveats: Clones that were induced by infection or by vaccine showed marked contraction late after vaccination.

The germline CDR1 and CDR2 sequences are MGHDK and SYGVNS. CDR3 size: 18 residues. The V end lost 1 base, the J end lost 6 bases, and 19 bases lay between the germline ends. The sequence derives from a human donor who received a COVID-19 vaccine. The starting material was CD4+ T cells from PBMCs cultured with SARS-CoV-2 spike peptides, obtained after COVID-19 vaccination. The chain has TRBV25-1 and TRBJ1-6; a weak D match, TRBD1 (5 bases). CDR3 protein: CASSEFRAEGVRNSPLHF. The CDR3 DNA is TGTGCCAGCAGTGAATTTAGGGCGGAAGGGGTCCGTAATTCACCCCTCCACTTT.